The 18 T cell receptor beta chains listed next were all sequenced from one sample in a study of cytomegalovirus exposure and HLA in healthy donors. Amplification used 60 Vbeta primers and 13 Jbeta primers. The table came from immunoSEQ multiplex PCR; TCRdb's copy has only in-frame clones and leaves some out. This table has about 35,000 clones, 65% to 90% appearing once. Source material: PBMCs. Receptors were obtained from a young woman in good health and CMV-seronegative.

The V call is TRBV6-6, the J call TRBJ1-5, with TRBD1 matching over 7 bases. This CDR3 spans 15 amino acids. CDR1 is MNHNY and CDR2 is SVGAGI in the germline V gene (reference sequence). Trimming took 6 bases from V and 7 from J; bases not matched to a gene: 12. The CDR3 region has the DNA TGTGCCAGCAGATCCGACAGGGCGGAGGGACAGCCCCAGCATTTT. This gives the protein CASRSDRAEGQPQHF.

The V and J genes are TRBV6-5 and TRBJ2-5, with 8 bases lining up with TRBD1. The J call may be in error: the DNA end matches TRBJ2-7 better. The CDR3 has 16 amino acids. Germline assignment: CDR1 MNHEY and CDR2 SVGAGI. The CDR3: CASSYSVTGASYEQYF. CDR3 bases: TGTGCCAGCAGTTACTCAGTGACAGGGGCCTCCTACGAGCAGTACTTC.

The gene calls are TRBV5-1 and TRBJ2-1, with TRBD2 matching 7 bases. This CDR3 has 12 residues. V shed 2 bases, J shed 7 bases, and the junction held 0 bases outside the gene matches. Germline CDR1 is SGHRS and CDR2 is YFSETQ. The CDR3 loop reads CASSFGRNEQFF. Written as DNA, the CDR3 is TGCGCCAGCAGCTTCGGGAGGAATGAGCAGTTCTTC.

This sequence joins TRBV5-1 and TRBJ2-1; a weak D match, TRBD1 (6 bases). The V gene lost 4 bases and the J gene lost 9 bases, with 11 bases spanning the gap. In germline, CDR1 is SGHRS, CDR2 YFSETQ. There are 12 residues in the CDR3. CDR3 sequence: CASSTDRAEQFF. DNA for the CDR3: TGCGCCAGCAGCACGGACAGAGCTGAGCAGTTCTTC.

This clone has just a few counts. This chain connects TRBV25-1 to TRBJ1-4; 9 bases are a match to TRBD1. This CDR3 comprises 16 residues. Germline loops: CDR1 MGHDK, CDR2 SYGVNS. V lost 6 bases, J lost 8 bases, and 13 bases stayed unmatched. The DNA for the CDR3 is TGTGCCAGCAGCCAGAGGGGGGACAGGGAAGTCGAAAAACTGTTTTTT. Amino acids: CASSQRGDREVEKLFF.

This clone has a handful of counts. This chain connects TRBV4-1 to TRBJ2-7, with 10 bases fitting TRBD2. J gave up 5 bases and V 4 bases, and 8 bases lay outside the gene matches. The CDR3 runs to 15 residues. Germline values: CDR1 MGHRA, CDR2 YSYEKL. CDR3 nucleotides: TGCGCCAGCAGCCCACAGCGGGGGGGCTTCGACGAGCAGTACTTC. As protein: CASSPQRGGFDEQYF.

This chain connects TRBV10-3 to TRBJ2-1, with D possibly TRBD2 on 6 matching bases. CDR1 is ENHRY, CDR2 SYGVKD, per germline. The CDR3 runs to 14 residues. Trimming took off 8 bases at V and 5 bases at J, with 16 bases between the two ends. In DNA, the CDR3 is TGTGCCATCGGGGACTTTTCGGGAGACAATGAGCAGTTCTTC. Translating gives CAIGDFSGDNEQFF.

Only a few counts were recorded for this clone. The genes are TRBV28 and TRBJ1-2; maybe TRBD1 (6 bases). Per the germline V gene, CDR1 is MDHEN and CDR2 is SYDVKM. CDR3 length: 13 residues. With 5 bases removed from V and 4 bases from J, the gap between germline ends came to 11 bases. In nucleotides, the CDR3 is TGTGCCAGCAGTCTGGGGGCCCTCTATGGCTACACCTTC. Translation: CASSLGALYGYTF.

This clone has only a few counts. The CDR3 DNA follows: TGTGCCAGCAGCTTGTCGACGGGGGGTGACAATGAGCAGTTCTTC. The encoded protein is CASSLSTGGDNEQFF. The chain couples TRBV5-5 to TRBJ2-1; TRBD2 matches at 7 bases. Germline V gene lookup returns CDR1 SGHKS and CDR2 YYEKEE (reference sequence). This CDR3 contains 15 residues. V trimming: 1 base; J trimming: 5 bases; junction bases outside the gene matches: 6.

The V gene is TRBV5-1, the J gene TRBJ2-3, with 7 bases lining up with TRBD1. The CDR3 totals 14 residues. The germline V gene has CDR1 SGHRS and CDR2 YFSETQ. Losses at the gene ends were 0 bases for V and 5 bases for J; bases not matched to a gene: 3. In DNA form, the CDR3 reads TGCGCCAGCAGCTTGGGCGACAGGGAAGATACGCAGTATTTT. The encoded protein is CASSLGDREDTQYF.

The chain joins TRBV19 to TRBJ1-1; 8 nucleotides match TRBD1. J gave up 2 bases and V 3 bases, and 8 bases lay outside the gene matches. This CDR3 is 16 amino acids long. In germline, CDR1 is LNHDA, CDR2 SQIVND (reference sequence). CDR3 in DNA: TGTGCCAGTAGTATGGGGGGCAGGGGGCGAAACACTGAAGCTTTCTTT. It translates to CASSMGGRGRNTEAFF.

The chain couples TRBV6-5 to TRBJ1-6; no firm D call. V lost 2 bases, J lost 10 bases, and 9 bases lay in between. This CDR3 has 13 residues. Looked up from germline, CDR1 is MNHEY and CDR2 is SVGAGI. The CDR3 here is CASSYRERSPLHF. The CDR3 DNA sequence: TGTGCCAGCAGTTACAGGGAGCGGTCACCCCTCCACTTT.

The chain has TRBV9 and TRBJ2-3; possibly TRBD2 for D (5 bases). Trimming removed 4 bases at V and 1 base at J, with 19 bases between. The germline CDR1 and CDR2 sequences are SGDLS and YYNGEE. The CDR3 totals 17 residues. CDR3 DNA sequence: TGTGCCAGCAGCCTCCGGGTGTCGGGGTTGGGCACAGATACGCAGTATTTT. Protein: CASSLRVSGLGTDTQYF. The variable domain in full, completed from reference TRBV9 and TRBJ2-3, reads DSGVTQTPKHLITATGQRVTLRCSPRSGDLSVYWYQQSLDQGLQFLIQYYNGEERAKGNILERFSAQQFPDLHSELNLSSLELGDSALYFCASSLRVSGLGTDTQYFGPGTRLTVL.

This clone was recorded only once. The CDR3 spells CASSATGLETQYF. The CDR3 nucleotides are TGTGCCAGTAGTGCGACAGGGTTAGAGACCCAGTACTTC. The rearrangement uses TRBV19 and TRBJ2-5, with 7 nucleotides matching TRBD1. This CDR3 is built from 13 residues. The ends lost 5 bases at V and 4 bases at J; junction bases unmatched: 4. CDR1 is LNHDA, CDR2 SQIVND, per germline (reference sequence).

The rearrangement links TRBV2 to TRBJ2-5, with TRBD1 matching 11 bases. The CDR3 length is 17 residues. The ends lost 4 bases at V and 5 bases at J; junction bases unmatched: 12. CDR1 and CDR2 from the germline V gene are SNHLY and FYNNEI. The CDR3 loop reads CASSGTISDRGQETQYF. CDR3 in DNA: TGTGCCAGCAGTGGCACTATATCGGACAGGGGGCAGGAGACCCAGTACTTC.

This clone was counted a single time. The gene calls are TRBV28 and TRBJ2-1; unclear D gene. The length of the CDR3 is 12 residues. Trimming cost V 3 bases and J 4 bases, with 4 bases left between them. The germline CDR1 and CDR2 sequences are MDHEN and SYDVKM. CDR3 region: CASSFGYNEQFF. The CDR3 nucleotides read TGTGCCAGCAGTTTCGGGTACAATGAGCAGTTCTTC. Full variable domain (missing parts from reference TRBV28 and TRBJ2-1): DVKVTQSSRYLVKRTGEKVFLECVQDMDHENMFWYRQDPGLGLRLIYFSYDVKMKEKGDIPEGYSVSREKKERFSLILESASTNQTSMYLCASSFGYNEQFFGPGTRLTVL.

The chain uses TRBV9 and TRBJ2-7; tentative D call: TRBD2 (7 bases). Between the trimmed V and J ends, which lost 7 bases and 0 bases, there was a span of 14 bases. This CDR3 is 14 amino acids long. Germline loops: CDR1 SGDLS, CDR2 YYNGEE. CDR3 sequence reads: CASQRDTSSYEQYF. DNA of the CDR3: TGTGCCAGCCAGCGGGACACTAGCTCCTACGAGCAGTACTTC.

To note about this clone: The junction and the germline gene differ at one end; a read error may be behind it. Other DNA sequences from this sample encode an identical CDR3 as well. The genes are TRBV2 and TRBJ1-1; no reliable D call. The CDR3 length is 15 residues. Germline V lookup: CDR1 SNHLY, CDR2 FYNNEI. For the CDR3, the DNA is TGTGCCAGCAGTGAAGATATGGGCAGGAGGGCTGAAGCCTTCTTT. This encodes CASSEDMGRRAEAFF.